The entry that follows covers one T cell receptor (beta chain) sequence. Unique molecular identifiers tagged the TCRbeta library. TCRdb analysed the PCR reads with MiXCR anew, one entry per CDR3 protein. The sample shows 640,000 or so distinct CDR3 sequences, roughly 17% of them seen only once. The data derive from a study of T-cell reconstitution after alpha-beta-depleted transplantation in children. Germline-derived CDR1 and CDR2 are MNHEY and SVGEGT. The CDR3 totals 12 residues. V lost 6 bases and J 6 bases, leaving 12 bases between the germline ends. The rearrangement links TRBV6-2 or TRBV6-3 to TRBJ2-7; D call uncertain. The sequencing used PBMCs from the stem cell graft donor, collected from the stem cell graft. This TCR was recovered from a human donor who donated a stem cell graft to a child with acute myeloid leukemia. The CDR3 sequence: CASSYGPREQYF. DNA of the CDR3: TGTGCCAGCAGCTATGGGCCTCGCGAGCAGTACTTC.